These T cell receptor beta chains were read from a single sample in a study of T cell repertoires in ileal Crohn's disease. Using immunoSEQ multiplex PCR, the repertoire was profiled, and TCRdb retains in-frame clones only, with some absent. The sample includes over 10,000 clones, approximately 80% of them seen just once. Material: ileal tissue. The receptor source for this set is an adult with Crohn's disease. Each CDR3 is given with its conserved first and last residue. The D gene is left open where the match is weak. Size is stated for part of the rows, as once, few or many counts, or as a class when the clone is expanded.

D	size	V	J	DNA	CDR3
NA	NA	TRBV7-9	TRBJ2-3	TGTGCCAGCAGCTTAGTAACGGGAGGCACAGATACGCAGTATTTT	CASSLVTGGTDTQYF
NA	NA	TRBV7-2	TRBJ1-2	TGTGCCAGCCGCGGAGGGGTAGACTATGGCTACACCTTC	CASRGGVDYGYTF
NA	NA	TRBV27	TRBJ1-2	TGTGCCAGCAGTTTAAGAGCGAAGAACTATGGCTACACCTTC	CASSLRAKNYGYTF
NA	few	TRBV5-1	TRBJ1-2	TGCGCCAGCAGCTTCGATGGACAGACATCCAATGGCTACACCTTC	CASSFDGQTSNGYTF
TRBD2	NA	TRBV2	TRBJ2-7	TGTGCCAAAGGGGGACTAGCGGGGGTAGAAGAGCAGTACTTC	CAKGGLAGVEEQYF
NA	NA	TRBV11-1	TRBJ1-2	TGTGCCAGCAGACAGGAGAACTATGGCTACACCTTC	CASRQENYGYTF
NA	few	TRBV28	TRBJ1-2	TGTGCCAGCAGTGTAACCCAGGCCTATGGCTACACCTTC	CASSVTQAYGYTF
NA	NA	TRBV7-2	TRBJ1-5	TGTGCCAGCGGGGCGGTGGGGCAGTGGGCCCAGCATTTT	CASGAVGQWAQHF
NA	NA	TRBV19	TRBJ2-5	TGTGCCAGTAGTAGCACAGGGTCCATTCAGACCCAGTACTTC	CASSSTGSIQTQYF
NA	once	TRBV20-1	TRBJ2-5	TGCAGTGCTAGAGCCATAGAGACCCAGTACTTC	CSARAIETQYF
TRBD2	NA	TRBV7-2	TRBJ2-1	TGTGCCAGCAGCTTAGTATCTTTAGCGGGGGGAAATGAGCAGTTCTTC	CASSLVSLAGGNEQFF
NA	NA	TRBV5-1	TRBJ2-5	TGCGCCAGCAGCGGGGAGTTACAAGAGACCCAGTACTTC	CASSGELQETQYF
TRBD2	NA	TRBV7-9	TRBJ2-1	TGTGCCAGCAGCTTATTCGGGAGCGGGGCCTACAATGAGCAGTTCTTC	CASSLFGSGAYNEQFF